Below, 30 T cell receptor beta chains from the same sample are listed, as sequenced in a study of brain T cells in children with intractable seizures. Clones were sequenced by immunoSEQ multiplex PCR, and TCRdb holds only the in-frame ones, with some missing. This table holds about 320,000 clones, roughly 93% found once. Time point specified: blood from clinic visit 5 months post-surgery; TSC patient then seizure free. The sequencing used peripheral blood, collected roughly 5 months after surgery. These receptors were obtained from a boy less than two years old with tuberous sclerosis and intractable seizures.

V is TRBV3-1 (or the pseudogene TRBV3-2) and J is TRBJ1-2, with TRBD1 identical over 7 bases. Trimming took 4 bases from V and 4 from J; bases not matched to a gene: 6. Germline V gives CDR1 LGHDT, CDR2 YNNKEL (reference sequence). This CDR3 has 14 residues. The CDR3 sequence is CASSPTGQSYGYTF. The CDR3 DNA reads as TGTGCCAGCAGCCCAACGGGACAGAGCTATGGCTACACCTTC.

This rearrangement joins TRBV2 to TRBJ2-3; the D is unclear. The CDR3 is 11 amino acids. Germline lookup yields CDR1 SNHLY and CDR2 FYNNEI. Trimming shortened V by 0 bases and J by 11 bases, and 6 bases separated the two germline ends. The CDR3 loop is CASSEAPKQYF. Written as DNA, the CDR3 is TGTGCCAGCAGTGAAGCGCCGAAGCAGTATTTT. The variable domain in full, completed from reference TRBV2 and TRBJ2-3, reads EPEVTQTPSHQVTQMGQEVILRCVPISNHLYFYWYRQILGQKVEFLVSFYNNEISEKSEIFDDQFSVERPDGSNFTLKIRSTKLEDSAMYFCASSEAPKQYFGPGTRLTVL.

The V and J genes are TRBV5-8 and TRBJ1-2; D perhaps matches TRBD1 (5 bases). Deletions cut 2 bases from V and 5 bases from J, with 10 bases between. This CDR3 region has 13 residues. From germline, CDR1 is SGHTS and CDR2 YDEGEE. The CDR3 region has the DNA TGTGCCAGCAGCTTTGGCAGGGATTATGGCTACACCTTC. This gives the protein CASSFGRDYGYTF.

The V gene is TRBV4-1, the J gene TRBJ1-1; D is unclear. CDR1 MGHRA and CDR2 YSYEKL come from the germline V gene. Trimming pared 3 bases from V and 1 base from J, leaving 12 bases between. The CDR3 is 15 amino acids. The CDR3 DNA reads TGCGCCAGCAGCCATCAACGCCTCGAGAACACTGAAGCTTTCTTT. Translating it yields CASSHQRLENTEAFF.

The V and J genes are TRBV5-4 and TRBJ2-6, with unresolved D. The ends were cut back, 0 bases at V and 1 base at J, with 8 bases in the middle. The CDR3 contains 16 residues. Germline assignment: CDR1 SGHNT and CDR2 YYREEE (reference sequence). CDR3 DNA: TGTGCCAGCAGCTTGGGAGAGTCGTCTGGGGCCAACGTCCTGACTTTC. Translation gives CASSLGESSGANVLTF. Variable domain in full (rest from reference TRBV5-4 and TRBJ2-6): ETGVTQSPTHLIKTRGQQVTLRCSSQSGHNTVSWYQQALGQGPQFIFQYYREEENGRGNFPPRFSGLQFPNYSSELNVNALELDDSALYLCASSLGESSGANVLTFGAGSRLTVL.

The chain combines TRBV7-2 with TRBJ2-7; perhaps D is TRBD1 or TRBD2 (7 bases each). The CDR3 loop spans 15 amino acids. The V end lost 4 bases, the J end lost 0 bases, and 13 bases lay between the germline ends. CDR1 SGHTA and CDR2 FQGNSA come from the germline V gene. The chain's CDR3 is CASSWEGARSYEQYF. The CDR3 region has the DNA TGTGCCAGCAGCTGGGAGGGGGCCCGCTCCTACGAGCAGTACTTC.

The chain combines TRBV2 with TRBJ1-2; TRBD1 agrees at 9 bases. CDR3 size: 14 residues. Germline V gene data show CDR1 as SNHLY and CDR2 as FYNNEI. V lost 5 bases and J lost 3; bases outside the gene matches: 4. CDR3 nucleotides: TGTGCCAGCAGTTACCGGGACAGGGACTATGGCTACACCTTC. Amino acid sequence: CASSYRDRDYGYTF.

This chain links TRBV7-2 with TRBJ1-3; D gene unclear. CDR3 size: 13 residues. V lost 1 base and J 6 bases, leaving 7 bases between the germline ends. Germline V lookup: CDR1 SGHTA, CDR2 FQGNSA. CDR3 loop: CASSLVSANTIYF. Here the CDR3 DNA reads TGTGCCAGCAGCTTAGTGTCCGCAAACACCATATATTTT.

The chain couples TRBV6-2 or TRBV6-3 to TRBJ2-1; 10 nucleotides agree with TRBD2. The CDR3 is made up of 18 amino acids. The germline gives CDR1 MNHEY, CDR2 SVGEGT. The junction had 13 bases not matched to a gene; V was cut back by 6 bases and J by 2 bases. CDR3 DNA sequence: TGTGCCAGCAGCGATAGCGGGGGGTCGATTTTTACCTACAATGAGCAGTTCTTC. Residues: CASSDSGGSIFTYNEQFF.

The chain is built from TRBV2 and TRBJ1-1; 8 nucleotides line up with TRBD1. The ends lost 2 bases at V and 6 bases at J; junction bases unmatched: 20. There are 19 residues in the CDR3. Germline V gene sequence: CDR1 SNHLY, CDR2 FYNNEI. CDR3 bases: TGTGCCAGCAGTGAAATAAAGCCCGGGACAGGTACCTATGATTCTGAAGCTTTCTTT. It is translated as CASSEIKPGTGTYDSEAFF.

This clone has just one count. The chain employs TRBV19 and TRBJ1-5; D is unresolved. The CDR3 is 15 residues long. Germline values: CDR1 LNHDA, CDR2 SQIVND (reference sequence). The germline V and J ends were trimmed by 1 base and 0 bases, with 7 bases remaining between them. CDR3 bases: TGTGCCAGTAGTATAGGGAGGTATAGCAATCAGCCCCAGCATTTT. Encoded protein: CASSIGRYSNQPQHF.

J is TRBJ2-7 and V is TRBV13; 8 nucleotides match TRBD1. In germline, CDR1 is PRHDT, CDR2 FYEKMQ (reference sequence). Trimming cost V 1 base and J 5 bases; bases outside gene matches: 7. This CDR3 has 15 residues. As DNA, the CDR3 is TGTGCCAGCAGCTTAGCCCCCGACAGGGGCCACGAGCAGTACTTC. It codes for CASSLAPDRGHEQYF.

This chain uses TRBV6-5 with TRBJ2-7, with 9 bases matching TRBD2. Trimming removed 0 bases from V and 0 bases from J; junction bases left unmatched: 3. The CDR3 spans 16 residues. From germline, CDR1 is MNHEY and CDR2 SVGAGI. The CDR3 sequence: CASSYSAGGFSYEQYF. The CDR3 DNA reads TGTGCCAGCAGTTACTCCGCGGGAGGGTTCTCCTACGAGCAGTACTTC.

The V and J genes are TRBV19 and TRBJ2-4, with a tentative D call TRBD2 (6 bases). Germline V gene sequence: CDR1 LNHDA, CDR2 SQIVND (reference sequence). The CDR3 loop spans 17 amino acids. V lost 3 bases to trimming and J lost 0 bases, with 15 bases between them. CDR3 residues: CASSILGAGLAKNIQYF. Written as DNA, the CDR3 is TGTGCCAGTAGTATTTTAGGTGCGGGATTAGCCAAAAACATTCAGTACTTC.

Only one count was recorded for this clone. This sequence joins TRBV2 and TRBJ1-2; D is undetermined. Germline V gene sequence: CDR1 SNHLY, CDR2 FYNNEI. The CDR3 totals 19 residues. The V end was cut by 3 bases, the J end by 5 bases, with 28 bases between. The CDR3 is CASSEFFGRMDSTPYGYTF. The CDR3 bases are TGTGCCAGCAGTGAGTTTTTTGGTCGGATGGACTCTACCCCTTATGGCTACACCTTC.

The chain couples TRBV27 to TRBJ1-2, with D perhaps matching TRBD1 (5 bases). The V gene lost 5 bases and the J gene lost 8 bases, with 24 bases spanning the gap. The CDR3 has 16 amino acids. The germline V gene has CDR1 MNHEY and CDR2 SMNVEV (reference sequence). The CDR3 DNA reads as TGTGCCAGCAGTCCTGACCTTCTCTCAGGGTTTGGGGGCTACACCTTC. Its translation is CASSPDLLSGFGGYTF.

This chain links TRBV6-5 with TRBJ2-7; either TRBD1 or TRBD2 may supply D (5 bases each). The germline V and J ends were trimmed by 5 bases and 4 bases, with 9 bases remaining between them. Per germline, CDR1 MNHEY and CDR2 SVGAGI. This CDR3 spans 12 amino acids. In nucleotides, the CDR3 is TGTGCCAGCAGTCGGGACGGATACGAGCAGTACTTC. This sequence encodes CASSRDGYEQYF.

The chain employs TRBV19 and TRBJ1-2; 7 nucleotides agree with TRBD1. CDR1 is LNHDA, CDR2 SQIVND, per germline (reference sequence). This CDR3 is 11 amino acids long. J was trimmed by 8 bases and V by 10 bases; bases with no gene match: 7. CDR3 in DNA: TGTGCCATACTCGGGACAGAAGGCTACACCTTC. Its protein product is CAILGTEGYTF.

The chain links TRBV30 to TRBJ1-1; D gene uncertain. The CDR3 contains 13 residues. Germline loops: CDR1 GTSNPN, CDR2 SVGIG (reference sequence). The V end was cut by 0 bases, the J end by 1 base, with 6 bases between. The CDR3 here is CAWSVTANTEAFF. The CDR3 region has the DNA TGTGCCTGGAGTGTAACAGCGAACACTGAAGCTTTCTTT.

The V call is TRBV5-1, the J call TRBJ1-5, with TRBD1 matching 9 bases. Per the germline V gene, CDR1 is SGHRS and CDR2 is YFSETQ. This CDR3 spans 16 amino acids. V lost 0 bases and J lost 5; bases outside the gene matches: 6. CDR3 sequence (DNA): TGCGCCAGCAGCTTGGACGGGACAGGGCGGGATCAGCCCCAGCATTTT. Translation: CASSLDGTGRDQPQHF.

The V and J genes are TRBV4-2 and TRBJ2-2; 7 nucleotides agree with TRBD1. This CDR3 is 13 amino acids long. CDR1 and CDR2 from the germline V gene are LGHNA and YNFKEQ. V was clipped by 2 bases and J by 7 bases; unmatched bases: 1. CDR3 bases: TGTGCCAGCAGCCAAACAGGGGTCGGGGAGCTGTTTTTT. This encodes CASSQTGVGELFF.

This clone occurred once. CDR3 nucleotides: TGTGCCAGTAGTAAAGGACACCTTATCGCTGAAGCTTTCTTT. Its protein product is CASSKGHLIAEAFF. The chain is built from TRBV19 and TRBJ1-1; the D gene is possibly TRBD1 (5 bases). V lost 4 bases and J lost 6, with 15 bases in between. Germline-derived CDR1 and CDR2 are LNHDA and SQIVND (reference sequence). The CDR3 loop spans 14 amino acids.

CDR3: CASSLDGRGRNQPQHF. The CDR3 DNA reads as TGTGCCAGCAGCTTGGATGGCAGGGGTCGCAATCAGCCCCAGCATTTT. V is TRBV5-5 and J is TRBJ1-5; tentative D call: TRBD1 (6 bases). The CDR3 is made up of 16 amino acids. Trimming took off 0 bases at V and 2 bases at J, with 12 bases between the two ends. Germline V gene sequence: CDR1 SGHKS, CDR2 YYEKEE (reference sequence). The variable domain in full, completed from reference TRBV5-5 and TRBJ1-5, reads DAGVTQSPTHLIKTRGQQVTLRCSPISGHKSVSWYQQVLGQGPQFIFQYYEKEERGRGNFPDRFSARQFPNYSSELNVNALLLGDSALYLCASSLDGRGRNQPQHFGDGTRLSIL.

The chain has TRBV15 and TRBJ1-2; unclear D gene. The CDR3 totals 13 residues. Trimming stripped 0 bases from V and 5 bases from J, with 7 bases between. Germline values: CDR1 LNHNV, CDR2 YYDKDF (reference sequence). This chain's CDR3 is CATSRDRQYGYTF. In nucleotides, the CDR3 is TGTGCCACCAGCAGAGATCGCCAGTATGGCTACACCTTC.

The CDR3, as DNA: TGTGCCAGCGCCCAGGGTCTAGCTACCACCGGGGAGCTGTTTTTT. Protein product: CASAQGLATTGELFF. This sequence joins TRBV7-3 and TRBJ2-2, with D perhaps TRBD1 or TRBD2 (5 bases each). V was pared by 8 bases and J by 4 bases, with 17 bases between. Germline assignment: CDR1 SGHTA and CDR2 FQGTGA. The CDR3 runs to 15 residues.

The chain couples TRBV11-2 to TRBJ1-1; a possible D gene is TRBD1 (6 bases). V lost 4 bases to trimming and J lost 3 bases, with 15 bases between them. CDR3 length: 15 residues. Looked up from germline, CDR1 is SGHAT and CDR2 is FQNNGV. CDR3 nucleotides: TGTGCCAGCAGCTCATTAACAGGGACCTACACTGAAGCTTTCTTT. As protein: CASSSLTGTYTEAFF.

The chain couples TRBV13 to TRBJ2-3, with TRBD2 matching over 16 bases. The trim removed 5 bases at V and 6 bases at J, leaving 11 bases unmatched. The CDR3 consists of 18 residues. CDR1 is PRHDT and CDR2 is FYEKMQ in the germline V gene (reference sequence). In nucleotides, the CDR3 is TGTGCCAGCAGCCCAGGGACTAGCGGGGGGGGATACCCGGATACGCAGTATTTT. Encoded protein: CASSPGTSGGGYPDTQYF.

This clone appeared a single time. The chain links TRBV19 to TRBJ1-3, with 7 bases aligning to TRBD1. V gave up 5 bases and J gave up 4 bases; unmatched junction bases: 5. CDR1 is LNHDA, CDR2 SQIVND, per germline (reference sequence). This CDR3 region has 14 residues. CDR3 coding DNA: TGTGCCAGTAGTGAATCGGGACAGGGAAACACCATATATTTT. It specifies CASSESGQGNTIYF.

V usage is TRBV7-8 and J usage is TRBJ1-5; D is perhaps TRBD1 (5 bases). The CDR3 covers 15 residues. V was cut by 5 bases and J by 4 bases, with 15 bases left in between. Looked up from germline, CDR1 is SGHVS and CDR2 is FQNEAQ. Here the CDR3 DNA reads TGTGCCAGCAGCCCAACGCGGGGCGGAAATCAGCCCCAGCATTTT. Amino acid sequence: CASSPTRGGNQPQHF.

J is TRBJ2-5 and V is TRBV6-5, with 8 bases lining up with TRBD2. CDR3 length: 13 amino acids. With V trimmed by 5 bases and J by 5 bases, 4 bases remained unmatched. Germline V gene data show CDR1 as MNHEY and CDR2 as SVGAGI. The CDR3 spells CASSPQRGETQYF. The CDR3 nucleotides read TGTGCCAGCAGTCCACAGCGGGGGGAGACCCAGTACTTC.